The entry below gives a single TCR beta chain sequence along with its context. Its cognate antigen is unknown. 13 Jbeta primers and 60 Vbeta primers were used for the PCR. Using immunoSEQ multiplex PCR, the repertoire was profiled, and TCRdb retains in-frame clones only, with some absent. The table records 95,000 to 150,000 clones, around 73% of them present only once. Germline V CDR1 and CDR2: SNHLY, FYNNEI. The CDR3 spans 15 residues. V shed 2 bases and J shed 8 bases, with 15 bases lying between them. The data stem from a study of cytomegalovirus exposure and HLA in healthy donors. On the study more broadly: Of all 400 or so donors who were genotyped, 80% to 85% belonged to the Caucasian-associated ancestry cluster. Study-wide findings and caveats: Analysis performed later found 15,000 or so TCR beta sequences associated with HLA alleles at 0.05 false discovery rate.

V is TRBV2 and J is TRBJ1-4, with D perhaps TRBD1 (6 bases). Sequenced material: PBMCs. The receptor was derived from a woman aged 40 to 49 in good health and CMV-seropositive. The CDR3 sequence is CASSEFVQGGEKLFF. The CDR3 DNA follows: TGTGCCAGCAGTGAATTTGTACAGGGAGGGGAAAAACTGTTTTTT. Variable domain in full (rest from reference TRBV2 and TRBJ1-4): EPEVTQTPSHQVTQMGQEVILRCVPISNHLYFYWYRQILGQKVEFLVSFYNNEISEKSEIFDDQFSVERPDGSNFTLKIRSTKLEDSAMYFCASSEFVQGGEKLFFGSGTQLSVL.